Following are 30 T cell receptor beta chains from one sample sequenced in a study of CD8 T cells in Susac syndrome. Random hexamers were used to reverse transcribe an amount of about 0.45 to 1 ug RNA. TCRdb reprocessed the immunoSEQ multiplex PCR reads with MiXCR, giving one entry per CDR3 protein. The data hold around 200,000 distinct CDR3 sequences, with 85% to 95% observed a single time. The sequencing input was CD4+ T cells from PBMCs. Source of these receptors: a human donor with Susac syndrome.

The V call is TRBV5-6, the J call TRBJ1-4, with a tentative D call TRBD1 (5 bases). Germline-derived CDR1 and CDR2 are SGHDT and YYEEEE. The CDR3 is 17 residues long. Trimming removed 5 bases at V and 4 bases at J, with 21 bases between. Here the CDR3 DNA reads TGTGCCAGCAGACGCAAACCAAACAGGTTCAATAATGAAAAACTGTTTTTT. This codes for CASRRKPNRFNNEKLFF. Using reference TRBV5-6 and TRBJ1-4 for the parts outside the CDR3, the full variable domain is DAGVTQSPTHLIKTRGQQVTLRCSPKSGHDTVSWYQQALGQGPQFIFQYYEEEERQRGNFPDRFSGHQFPNYSSELNVNALLLGDSALYLCASRRKPNRFNNEKLFFGSGTQLSVL.

The chain carries TRBV29-1 and TRBJ1-4; 11 bases are a match to TRBD1. The J segment lost 8 bases and the V segment lost 8 bases, leaving 7 bases of the junction unmatched. The CDR3 length is 13 residues. Germline V gene data show CDR1 as SQVTM and CDR2 as ANQGSEA. Written as DNA, the CDR3 is TGCAGCATCGGGACAGGGGGAGGCGAAAAACTGTTTTTT. This sequence encodes CSIGTGGGEKLFF.

This clonotype was counted once. The chain combines TRBV5-1 with TRBJ2-3; 8 nucleotides line up with TRBD1. This CDR3 is built from 18 residues. V lost 4 bases, J lost 2 bases, and 15 bases stayed unmatched. Germline assignment: CDR1 SGHRS and CDR2 YFSETQ. This chain's CDR3 is CASSGEADRDGDTDTQYF. In DNA form, the CDR3 reads TGCGCCAGCAGCGGCGAAGCGGACAGGGATGGAGACACAGATACGCAGTATTTT.

The chain uses TRBV20-1 and TRBJ1-2, with D perhaps matching TRBD1 (6 bases). With 4 bases removed from V and 4 bases from J, the gap between germline ends came to 13 bases. The germline gives CDR1 DFQATT, CDR2 SNEGSKA (reference sequence). This CDR3 spans 13 amino acids. Written as DNA, the CDR3 is TGCAGTGCTACTCCACAGGGAACCTATGGCTACACCTTC. This sequence encodes CSATPQGTYGYTF.

The gene calls are TRBV7-2 and TRBJ1-1, with TRBD1 as a possible D gene (6 bases). Looked up from germline, CDR1 is SGHTA and CDR2 is FQGNSA. The CDR3 sequence is 13 residues long. The germline V and J ends were trimmed by 1 base and 6 bases, with 9 bases remaining between them. The chain's CDR3 is CASSLGPGAEAFF. CDR3 coding DNA: TGTGCCAGCAGCTTAGGTCCAGGGGCTGAAGCTTTCTTT.

The chain combines TRBV30 with TRBJ1-2, with TRBD1 as a possible D gene (6 bases). The CDR3 consists of 13 residues. V gave up 0 bases and J gave up 7 bases, with 12 bases separating them. CDR1 and CDR2 from the germline V gene are GTSNPN and SVGIG (reference sequence). The CDR3, as DNA: TGTGCCTGGAGTGTTGGGGGCGCAGGTGGCTACACCTTC. This sequence encodes CAWSVGGAGGYTF.

The V call is TRBV6-4, the J call TRBJ1-5, with D unclear. CDR1 is MRHNA and CDR2 is SNTAGT in the germline V gene. This CDR3 contains 14 residues. The ends were cut back, 3 bases at V and 7 bases at J, with 13 bases in the middle. The chain's CDR3 is CASSEGQITQPQHF. CDR3 sequence (DNA): TGTGCCAGCAGTGAAGGTCAGATTACCCAGCCCCAGCATTTT.

The chain employs TRBV19 and TRBJ2-5, with 7 bases identical to TRBD2. V lost 3 bases and J lost 2; bases outside the gene matches: 9. CDR1 is LNHDA, CDR2 SQIVND, per germline (reference sequence). CDR3 size: 16 residues. CDR3 bases: TGTGCCAGTAGTATCCGAGCGGGGAGGCTTCAAGAGACCCAGTACTTC. Its translation: CASSIRAGRLQETQYF. Variable domain in full (rest from reference TRBV19 and TRBJ2-5): DGGITQSPKYLFRKEGQNVTLSCEQNLNHDAMYWYRQDPGQGLRLIYYSQIVNDFQKGDIAEGYSVSREKKESFPLTVTSAQKNPTAFYLCASSIRAGRLQETQYFGPGTRLLVL.

This clonotype was detected once. The rearrangement joins TRBV3-1 to TRBJ2-1, with D possibly being TRBD2 (7 bases). Germline loops: CDR1 LGHDT, CDR2 YNNKEL (reference sequence). Deletions cut 2 bases from V and 7 bases from J, with 12 bases between. The CDR3 loop spans 14 amino acids. CDR3 sequence (DNA): TGTGCCAGCAGCCAATCTAGGGGGGGGAATGAGCAGTTCTTC. Translating it yields CASSQSRGGNEQFF.

This chain connects TRBV5-1 to TRBJ1-4; no reliable D call. The CDR3 consists of 15 residues. Per the germline V gene, CDR1 is SGHRS and CDR2 is YFSETQ. Trimming removed 4 bases from V and 0 bases from J, with 10 bases in between. The CDR3 nucleotides read TGCGCCAGCAGCCTGGGCATAACAACTAATGAAAAACTGTTTTTT. It encodes CASSLGITTNEKLFF.

The rearrangement joins TRBV5-1 to TRBJ1-1; D remains unclear. The CDR3 has 14 amino acids. Per the germline V gene, CDR1 is SGHRS and CDR2 is YFSETQ. Trimming removed 5 bases from V and 1 base from J, with 12 bases in between. The CDR3 coding sequence is TGCGCCAGCAGTAACAGCCCTCCGAACACTGAAGCTTTCTTT. Amino acids: CASSNSPPNTEAFF.

This chain uses TRBV2 with TRBJ2-1; D unclear. The CDR3 totals 13 residues. The V gene lost 1 base and the J gene lost 4 bases, with 5 bases spanning the gap. The V gene's germline CDR1 is SNHLY and CDR2 FYNNEI. Written as DNA, the CDR3 is TGTGCCAGCAGTGAAGGACCGTACAATGAGCAGTTCTTC. As protein: CASSEGPYNEQFF.

This clonotype was observed a few times. V and J are TRBV3-1 and TRBJ1-1, with D hard to call. The CDR3 totals 14 residues. V was clipped by 3 bases and J by 1 base, with 9 bases between them. CDR1 is LGHDT and CDR2 is YNNKEL in the germline V gene (reference sequence). The CDR3 spells CASSQRHKNTEAFF. CDR3 nucleotides: TGTGCCAGCAGCCAGAGACACAAGAACACTGAAGCTTTCTTT.

The CDR3 DNA reads as TGTGCCAGCAGTTACGTCCCGAAAGAGCAGTACTTC. This encodes CASSYVPKEQYF. The gene calls are TRBV6-2 or TRBV6-3 and TRBJ2-7, with D uncertain. Trimming left V 2 bases short and J 7 bases short, with 9 bases between. Germline V gene lookup returns CDR1 MNHEY and CDR2 SVGEGT. This CDR3 contains 12 residues.

The CDR3 sequence: CSARRGYQPQHF. The CDR3 nucleotides read TGCAGTGCTCGCAGGGGGTATCAGCCCCAGCATTTT. The V and J genes are TRBV20-1 and TRBJ1-5, with 7 bases fitting TRBD1. Trimming at V came to 5 bases and at J to 5 bases, leaving 3 bases not matched to a gene. The CDR3 is made up of 12 amino acids. Germline CDR1 and CDR2: DFQATT and SNEGSKA (reference sequence).

This clonotype was picked up one time. The chain recombines TRBV28 with TRBJ2-2, with 10 bases identical to TRBD2. Germline lookup yields CDR1 MDHEN and CDR2 SYDVKM. The CDR3 is 17 amino acids. With 6 bases clipped from V and 8 bases from J, the junction kept 15 bases outside the gene matches. For the CDR3, the DNA is TGTGCCAGCAGAAAGCCGGGACTAGCGTCCGGGGATGGGGAGCTGTTTTTT. Amino acids: CASRKPGLASGDGELFF.

The genes are TRBV29-1 and TRBJ2-6, with D unresolved. This CDR3 has 13 amino acids. Germline lookup yields CDR1 SQVTM and CDR2 ANQGSEA. The germline V and J ends were trimmed by 5 bases and 0 bases, with 5 bases remaining between them. The CDR3 nucleotides read TGCAGCGTTCGGTCCTCTGGGGCCAACGTCCTGACTTTC. This sequence encodes CSVRSSGANVLTF. Variable domain in full (rest from reference TRBV29-1 and TRBJ2-6): SAVISQKPSRDICQRGTSLTIQCQVDSQVTMMFWYRQQPGQSLTLIATANQGSEATYESGFVIDKFPISRPNLTFSTLTVSNMSPEDSSIYLCSVRSSGANVLTFGAGSRLTVL.

The genes are TRBV2 and TRBJ2-5; 7 positions match TRBD2. Looked up from germline, CDR1 is SNHLY and CDR2 is FYNNEI. CDR3 length: 14 amino acids. J lost 1 base, V lost 4 bases, and 3 bases had no gene match. CDR3 amino acids: CASSGLAGQETQYF. CDR3 sequence (DNA): TGTGCCAGCAGTGGTTTAGCGGGCCAAGAGACCCAGTACTTC.

In its sample, this clonotype was seen once. CDR3 sequence reads: CASSPDRDYYNEQFF. The CDR3, as DNA: TGCGCCAGCAGCCCGGACAGGGATTATTACAATGAGCAGTTCTTC. The chain is built from TRBV5-1 and TRBJ2-1, with 8 bases lining up with TRBD1. The CDR3 extends over 15 amino acids. V was clipped by 4 bases and J by 4 bases; unmatched bases: 7. CDR1 and CDR2 from the germline V gene are SGHRS and YFSETQ.

V gene TRBV20-1 combines with J gene TRBJ2-1, with unresolved D. The CDR3 contains 16 residues. From germline, CDR1 is DFQATT and CDR2 SNEGSKA (reference sequence). Trimming stripped 5 bases from V and 0 bases from J, with 17 bases between. CDR3 coding DNA: TGCAGTGCTCACGAGTTTGGTACAGACTCCTACAATGAGCAGTTCTTC. The encoded protein is CSAHEFGTDSYNEQFF.

The DNA of the CDR3 is TGTGCCAGCAGTTTAGGGCAGGGGGCAGATACGCAGTATTTT. Translation: CASSLGQGADTQYF. The chain is built from TRBV28 and TRBJ2-3; 7 bases line up with TRBD1. Per the germline V gene, CDR1 is MDHEN and CDR2 is SYDVKM. V trimming: 2 bases; J trimming: 4 bases; junction bases outside the gene matches: 3. The CDR3 is made up of 14 amino acids.

The chain links TRBV9 to TRBJ1-4, with D possibly matching TRBD1 (5 bases). The CDR3 sequence is 13 residues long. V was trimmed by 2 bases and J by 9 bases, leaving 11 bases between them. In germline, CDR1 is SGDLS, CDR2 YYNGEE. The CDR3 is CASSVGRGKKLFF. As DNA, the CDR3 is TGTGCCAGCAGCGTTGGTCGGGGGAAAAAACTGTTTTTT.

V usage is TRBV29-1 and J usage is TRBJ2-3, with TRBD2 matching 12 bases. The CDR3 totals 14 residues. Germline V gives CDR1 SQVTM, CDR2 ANQGSEA. The junction had 6 bases not matched to a gene; V was cut back by 5 bases and J by 6 bases. The DNA for the CDR3 is TGCAGCGTTCACCTAGCGGGAGGGGTGGATACGCAGTATTTT. Encoded protein: CSVHLAGGVDTQYF.

This rearrangement joins TRBV7-2 to TRBJ2-3, with D perhaps matching TRBD2 (5 bases). This CDR3 comprises 14 residues. In germline, CDR1 is SGHTA, CDR2 FQGNSA. Deletions cut 5 bases from V and 4 bases from J, with 13 bases between. The CDR3 DNA reads as TGTGCCAGCAGCAGGACTGGACGATCAGATACGCAGTATTTT. Amino acids: CASSRTGRSDTQYF. Full variable domain (rest looked up from reference TRBV7-2 and TRBJ2-3): GAGVSQSPSNKVTEKGKDVELRCDPISGHTALYWYRQSLGQGLEFLIYFQGNSAPDKSGLPSDRFSAERTGGSVSTLTIQRTQQEDSAVYLCASSRTGRSDTQYFGPGTRLTVL.

The rearrangement uses TRBV10-3 and TRBJ2-5, with TRBD1 matching over 12 bases. CDR3 size: 14 residues. V gave up 5 bases and J gave up 6 bases; unmatched junction bases: 4. The germline CDR1 and CDR2 sequences are ENHRY and SYGVKD. The CDR3: CAISSGTGGQTQYF. The CDR3 region has the DNA TGTGCCATCAGTTCCGGGACAGGGGGCCAGACCCAGTACTTC.

The rearrangement uses TRBV28 and TRBJ2-1; possibly TRBD1 or TRBD2 for D (5 bases each). This CDR3 is 15 amino acids long. Trimming shortened V by 3 bases and J by 12 bases, and 21 bases separated the two germline ends. Germline V lookup: CDR1 MDHEN, CDR2 SYDVKM. The CDR3 sequence: CASSLRDQFFLGQFF. CDR3 bases: TGTGCCAGCAGTTTGAGGGACCAATTTTTTCTTGGGCAGTTCTTC.

This clonotype was picked up one time. CDR3 region: CSARGYRLAGMSSYEQYF. CDR3 DNA sequence: TGCAGTGCCAGGGGGTATAGGCTAGCGGGGATGAGCTCCTACGAGCAGTACTTC. The rearrangement links TRBV20-1 to TRBJ2-7; 9 nucleotides line up with TRBD2. The V gene end was trimmed by 6 bases and the J gene end by 0 bases; junction bases not matched to a gene: 18. This CDR3 comprises 18 residues. Germline loops: CDR1 DFQATT, CDR2 SNEGSKA (reference sequence).

The CDR3 coding sequence is TGCGCCAGCAGCCAAGATTTGGTAGAGGGCGGGGAGCTGTTTTTT. It encodes CASSQDLVEGGELFF. This chain joins TRBV4-3 and TRBJ2-2, with D maybe TRBD2 (5 bases). V was cut by 0 bases and J by 7 bases, with 12 bases left in between. The CDR3 has 15 amino acids. Germline CDR1 reads LGHNA; CDR2 reads YSLEER.

The gene calls are TRBV20-1 and TRBJ1-3, with D perhaps TRBD1 (5 bases). Germline CDR1 and CDR2: DFQATT and SNEGSKA (reference sequence). The germline V and J ends were trimmed by 2 bases and 4 bases, with 15 bases remaining between them. CDR3 size: 15 residues. This CDR3 is CSARSNRGVGNTIYF. The CDR3 DNA reads TGCAGTGCTAGATCCAACCGGGGGGTAGGAAACACCATATATTTT.

The chain is built from TRBV19 and TRBJ1-1; 10 positions agree with TRBD1. From germline, CDR1 is LNHDA and CDR2 SQIVND (reference sequence). The CDR3 is 15 residues long. With 4 bases clipped from V and 1 base from J, the junction kept 3 bases outside the gene matches. The CDR3 sequence: CASSTRTGGNTEAFF. The CDR3 DNA sequence: TGTGCCAGTAGTACCAGGACAGGGGGGAACACTGAAGCTTTCTTT.